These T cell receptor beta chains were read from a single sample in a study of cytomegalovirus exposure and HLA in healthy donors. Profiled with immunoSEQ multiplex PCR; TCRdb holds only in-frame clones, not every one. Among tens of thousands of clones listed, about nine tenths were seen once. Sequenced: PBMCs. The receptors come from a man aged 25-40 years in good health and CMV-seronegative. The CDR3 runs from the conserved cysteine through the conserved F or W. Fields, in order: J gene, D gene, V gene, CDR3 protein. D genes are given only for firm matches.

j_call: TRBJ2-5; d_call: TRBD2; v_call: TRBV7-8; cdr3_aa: CASSLVGREDRETQYF
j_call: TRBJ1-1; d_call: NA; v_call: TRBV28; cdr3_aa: CASSITPWTDMNTEAFF
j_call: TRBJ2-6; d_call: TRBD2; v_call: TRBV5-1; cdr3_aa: CASSGLAGLSGANVLTF
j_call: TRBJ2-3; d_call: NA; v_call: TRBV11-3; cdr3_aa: CASSLGTGYTDTQYF
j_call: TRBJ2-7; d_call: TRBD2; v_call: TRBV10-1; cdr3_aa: CASSGKLAGGTYEQYF
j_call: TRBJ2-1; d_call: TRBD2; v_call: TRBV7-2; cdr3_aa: CASSSGTSSYNEQFF
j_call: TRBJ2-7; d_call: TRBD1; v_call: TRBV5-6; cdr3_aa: CASSSRGTGNYEQYF
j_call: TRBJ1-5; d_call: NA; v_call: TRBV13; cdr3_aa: CASSLDRAGQPQHF
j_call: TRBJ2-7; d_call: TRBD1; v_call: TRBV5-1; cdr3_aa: CASSLVYEDRAYEQYF
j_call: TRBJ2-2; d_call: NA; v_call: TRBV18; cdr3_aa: CASSPLPGTWNTGELFF
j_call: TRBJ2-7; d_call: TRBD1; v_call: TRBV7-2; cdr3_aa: CASSPDTRGRTGILYEQYF
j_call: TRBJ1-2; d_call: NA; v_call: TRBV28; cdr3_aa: CASSLQGFLSGYTF
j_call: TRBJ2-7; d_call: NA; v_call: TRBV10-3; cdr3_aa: CAISEGHGGLYEQYF
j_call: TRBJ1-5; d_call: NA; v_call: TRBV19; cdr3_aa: CASKPEHGGNQPQHF
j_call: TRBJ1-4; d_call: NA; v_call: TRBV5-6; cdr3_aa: CASSFGATNEKLFF
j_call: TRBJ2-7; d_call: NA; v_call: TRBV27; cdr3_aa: CASSLSVGPPIGEQYF
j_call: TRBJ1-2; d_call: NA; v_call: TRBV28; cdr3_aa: CASRSTGPLGQYGYTF
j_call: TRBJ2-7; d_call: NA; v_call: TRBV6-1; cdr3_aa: CASKADSYEQYF
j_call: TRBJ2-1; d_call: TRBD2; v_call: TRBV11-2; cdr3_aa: CASSGYARGGGYNEQFF
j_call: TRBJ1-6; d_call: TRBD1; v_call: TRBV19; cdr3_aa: CASTNTAQGAGNSPLHF
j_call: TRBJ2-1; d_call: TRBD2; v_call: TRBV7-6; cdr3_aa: CASSQTSGSSYNEQFF
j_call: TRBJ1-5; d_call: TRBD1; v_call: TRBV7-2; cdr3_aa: CASSSSLPGQINQPQHF
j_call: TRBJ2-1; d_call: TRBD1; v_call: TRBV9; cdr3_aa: CASSAGQVPYNEQFF